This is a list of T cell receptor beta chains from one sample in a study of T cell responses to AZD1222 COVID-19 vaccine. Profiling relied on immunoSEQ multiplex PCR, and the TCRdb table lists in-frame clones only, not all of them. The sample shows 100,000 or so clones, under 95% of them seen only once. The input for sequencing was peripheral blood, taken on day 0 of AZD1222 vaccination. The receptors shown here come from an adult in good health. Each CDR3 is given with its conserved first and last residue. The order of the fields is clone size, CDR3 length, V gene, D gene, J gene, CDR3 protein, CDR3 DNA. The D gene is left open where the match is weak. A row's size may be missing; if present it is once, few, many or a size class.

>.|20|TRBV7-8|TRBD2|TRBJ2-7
CASSLDSGTGLAGAGYEQYF
TGTGCCAGCAGCTTAGATTCCGGGACAGGCCTAGCGGGAGCTGGGTACGAGCAGTACTTC
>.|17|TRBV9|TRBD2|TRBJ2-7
CASSPRPFRGRPYEQYF
TGTGCCAGCAGCCCCCGTCCTTTCCGCGGGAGACCGTACGAGCAGTACTTC
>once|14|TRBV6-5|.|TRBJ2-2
CASSYSRSTGELFF
TGTGCCAGCAGTTACTCGCGCAGCACCGGGGAGCTGTTTTTT
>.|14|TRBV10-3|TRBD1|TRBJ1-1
CAIRKTGEATEAFF
TGTGCCATCAGAAAGACAGGGGAAGCCACTGAAGCTTTCTTT
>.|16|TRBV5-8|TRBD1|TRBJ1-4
CASSLSGGGANEKLFF
TGTGCCAGCAGCCTTTCAGGGGGAGGAGCGAATGAAAAACTGTTTTTT
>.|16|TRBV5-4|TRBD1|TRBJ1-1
CASSLGGTGMNTEAFF
TGTGCCAGCAGCTTGGGGGGGACAGGGATGAACACTGAAGCTTTCTTT
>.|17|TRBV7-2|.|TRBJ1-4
CASSLTPTGSTNEKLFF
TGTGCCAGCAGCCTAACCCCAACGGGATCAACTAATGAAAAACTGTTTTTT
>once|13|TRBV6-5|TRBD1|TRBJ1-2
CASSYSFGTGETF
TGTGCCAGCAGTTACTCCTTCGGGACAGGCGAAACCTTC
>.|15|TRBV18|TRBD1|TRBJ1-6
CASSNQGQGNSPLHF
TGTGCCAGCTCCAACCAGGGACAGGGGAATTCACCCCTCCACTTT
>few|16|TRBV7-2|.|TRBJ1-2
CASSLGLQGGGYGYTF
TGTGCCAGCAGCTTAGGTCTGCAGGGAGGGGGCTATGGCTACACCTTC
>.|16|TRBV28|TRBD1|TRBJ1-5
CASSDRGRGGNQPQHF
TGTGCCAGCAGTGACAGGGGGCGCGGGGGCAATCAGCCCCAGCATTTT
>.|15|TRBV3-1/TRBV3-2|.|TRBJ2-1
CASSPRTRNYNEQFF
TGTGCCAGCAGCCCGCGGACTCGAAACTACAATGAGCAGTTCTTC
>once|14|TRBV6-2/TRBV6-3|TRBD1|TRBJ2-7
CASSYSDRGYEQYF
TGTGCCAGCAGTTACTCGGACAGGGGTTACGAGCAGTACTTC
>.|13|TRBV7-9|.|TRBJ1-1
CASSSEWEPGAFF
TGTGCCAGCAGTTCCGAGTGGGAACCTGGGGCTTTCTTT
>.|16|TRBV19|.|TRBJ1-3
CASSPQGHGSGNTIYF
TGTGCTAGTAGCCCCCAGGGCCACGGCTCTGGAAACACCATATATTTT
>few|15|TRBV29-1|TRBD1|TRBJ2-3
CSVVPRDRGRDTQYF
TGCAGCGTTGTTCCCCGGGACAGGGGTAGAGATACGCAGTATTTT
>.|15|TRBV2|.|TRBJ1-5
CASSEELGSNQPQHF
TGTGCCAGCAGTGAGGAATTGGGCAGCAATCAGCCCCAGCATTTT
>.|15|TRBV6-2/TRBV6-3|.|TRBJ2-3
CASSSRRGSTDTQYF
TGTGCCAGCAGTTCGCGCCGTGGTAGCACAGATACGCAGTATTTT
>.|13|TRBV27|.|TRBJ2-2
CASSLSMTGELFF
TGTGCCAGCAGTTTATCCATGACCGGGGAGCTGTTTTTT
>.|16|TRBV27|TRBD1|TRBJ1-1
CASSLYGTGLDTEAFF
TGTGCCAGCAGTTTATATGGGACAGGGTTGGACACTGAAGCTTTCTTT
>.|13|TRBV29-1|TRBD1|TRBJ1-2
CSVDGTVGVGYTF
TGCAGCGTTGATGGGACAGTGGGCGTCGGCTACACCTTC
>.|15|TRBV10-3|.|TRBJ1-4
CAISAGSSTNEKLFF
TGTGCCATCAGTGCTGGGTCATCGACTAATGAAAAACTGTTTTTT
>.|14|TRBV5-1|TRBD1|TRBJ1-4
CASSAGQGKEKLFF
TGCGCCAGCAGCGCCGGACAGGGGAAGGAAAAACTGTTTTTT
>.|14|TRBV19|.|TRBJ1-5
CASSIRGGNQPQHF
TGTGCCAGTAGTATAAGGGGCGGGAATCAGCCCCAGCATTTT
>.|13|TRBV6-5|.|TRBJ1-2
CASSYQTGSGYTF
TGTGCCAGCAGTTACCAAACAGGGAGTGGCTACACCTTC
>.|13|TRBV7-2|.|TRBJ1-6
CASSFQGSQPLHF
TGTGCCAGCAGCTTCCAGGGGTCGCAGCCCCTCCACTTT
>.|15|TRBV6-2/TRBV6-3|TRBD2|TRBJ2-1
CASSLGTSPYNEQFF
TGTGCCAGCAGCCTCGGGACTAGCCCATACAATGAGCAGTTCTTC
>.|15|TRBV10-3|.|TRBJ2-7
CAISSPEGSRTEQYF
TGTGCCATCAGCTCGCCTGAGGGAAGTAGGACCGAGCAGTACTTC
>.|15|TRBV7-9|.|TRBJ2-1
CASTQTVSSYNEQFF
TGTGCCAGCACCCAGACTGTTAGCTCCTACAATGAGCAGTTCTTC
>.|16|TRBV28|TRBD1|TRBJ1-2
CASSLSRKGQGYGYTF
TGTGCCAGCAGTTTGAGTCGAAAGGGACAGGGCTATGGCTACACCTTC
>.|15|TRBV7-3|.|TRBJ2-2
CASSLIGSGDGELFF
TGTGCCAGCAGCTTAATCGGGAGCGGTGACGGGGAGCTGTTTTTT
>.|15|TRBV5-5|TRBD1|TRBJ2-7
CASSLSPGGWYEQYF
TGTGCCAGCAGCTTAAGCCCAGGGGGCTGGTACGAGCAGTACTTC
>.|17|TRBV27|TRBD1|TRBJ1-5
CASSLSSGQGLSQPQHF
TGTGCCAGCAGTTTGTCCTCGGGACAGGGCCTGTCTCAGCCCCAGCATTTT
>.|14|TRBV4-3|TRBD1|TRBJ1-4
CASSRGTGWEKLFF
TGCGCCAGCAGCCGCGGGACAGGGTGGGAAAAACTGTTTTTT
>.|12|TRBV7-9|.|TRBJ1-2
CASSPGDYGYTF
TGTGCCAGCAGCCCGGGGGACTATGGCTACACCTTC
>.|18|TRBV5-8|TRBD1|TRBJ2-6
CASSLEQGASSGANVLTF
TGTGCCAGCAGCTTGGAACAGGGGGCTAGCTCTGGGGCCAACGTCCTGACTTTC
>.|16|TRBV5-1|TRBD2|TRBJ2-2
CASSPSAGGNTGELFF
TGCGCCAGCAGCCCCAGCGCGGGGGGCAACACCGGGGAGCTGTTTTTT
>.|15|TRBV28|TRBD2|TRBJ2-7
CASSLGGGRFYEQYF
TGTGCCAGCAGTTTAGGTGGCGGGAGATTCTACGAGCAGTACTTC
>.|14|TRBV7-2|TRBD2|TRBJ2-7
CASSLGGTSNEQYF
TGTGCCAGCAGCTTAGGCGGGACTAGCAACGAGCAGTACTTC
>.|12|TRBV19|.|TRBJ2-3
CASSPPGHGQYF
TGTGCCAGTAGTCCGCCGGGACACGGGCAGTATTTT
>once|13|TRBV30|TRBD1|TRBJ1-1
CAWITGVGTEAFF
TGTGCCTGGATAACAGGGGTGGGCACTGAAGCTTTCTTT
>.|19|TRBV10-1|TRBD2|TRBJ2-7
CASSATGTSGRLGFYEQYF
TGCGCCAGCAGCGCAACCGGGACTAGCGGGAGGCTTGGGTTCTACGAGCAGTACTTC
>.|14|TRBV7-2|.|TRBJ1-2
CASSLVGQGFGYTF
TGTGCCAGCAGCTTAGTGGGGCAGGGGTTTGGCTACACCTTC
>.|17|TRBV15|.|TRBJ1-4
CATSRDLGMRTNEKLFF
TGTGCCACCAGCAGAGATTTAGGGATGCGAACTAATGAAAAACTGTTTTTT
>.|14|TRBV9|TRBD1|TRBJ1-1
CASSVSGQGSEAFF
TGTGCCAGCAGCGTATCGGGACAGGGGTCTGAAGCTTTCTTT
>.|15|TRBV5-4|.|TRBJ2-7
CASSFSGGPYYEQYF
TGTGCCAGCAGCTTTTCCGGCGGGCCTTACTACGAGCAGTACTTC
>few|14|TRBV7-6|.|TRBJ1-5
CASSRRQGNQPQHF
TGTGCCAGCAGCCGACGACAGGGCAATCAGCCCCAGCATTTT
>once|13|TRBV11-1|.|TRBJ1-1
CASSLADSTEAFF
TGTGCCAGCAGCTTAGCGGATTCCACTGAAGCTTTCTTT